This T cell receptor (beta chain) was identified during a study of control samples from healthy donors and cancer patients. Some clones are missing from TCRdb's copy, which holds only in-frame ones; the method was immunoSEQ multiplex PCR. In the table there are 150,000 to 200,000 clones, 75% to 95% of which are singletons. Sequences were obtained from blood. The origin of this receptor is a woman aged 30 to 39 in good health.

CDR3 in DNA: TGTGCCAGCAGCCAAGAAGGGCGGGAGGTCACCGGGGAGCTGTTTTTT. This codes for CASSQEGREVTGELFF. This rearrangement joins TRBV4-2 to TRBJ2-2, with 8 nucleotides matching TRBD2. The CDR3 consists of 16 residues. Germline CDR1 reads LGHNA; CDR2 reads YNFKEQ. V lost 0 bases and J lost 4; bases outside the gene matches: 4.